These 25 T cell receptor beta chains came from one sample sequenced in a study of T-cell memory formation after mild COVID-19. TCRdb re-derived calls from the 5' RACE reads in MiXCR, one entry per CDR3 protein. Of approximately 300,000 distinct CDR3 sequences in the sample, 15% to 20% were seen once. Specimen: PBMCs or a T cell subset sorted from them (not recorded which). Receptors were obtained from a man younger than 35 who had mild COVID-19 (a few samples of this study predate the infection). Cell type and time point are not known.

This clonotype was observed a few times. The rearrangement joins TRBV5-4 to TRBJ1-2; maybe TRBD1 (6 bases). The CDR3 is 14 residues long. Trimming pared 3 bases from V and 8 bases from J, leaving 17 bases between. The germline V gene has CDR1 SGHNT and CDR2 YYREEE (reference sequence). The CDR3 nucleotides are TGTGCCAGCAGCTCGCCGAGGGGGTCTATGGGCTACACCTTC. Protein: CASSSPRGSMGYTF.

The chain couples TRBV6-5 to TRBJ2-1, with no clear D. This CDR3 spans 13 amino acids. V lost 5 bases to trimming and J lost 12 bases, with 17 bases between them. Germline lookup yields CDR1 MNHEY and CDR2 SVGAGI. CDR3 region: CASSPDPRQAQFF. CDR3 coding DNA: TGTGCCAGCAGTCCGGACCCGAGACAAGCGCAGTTCTTC.

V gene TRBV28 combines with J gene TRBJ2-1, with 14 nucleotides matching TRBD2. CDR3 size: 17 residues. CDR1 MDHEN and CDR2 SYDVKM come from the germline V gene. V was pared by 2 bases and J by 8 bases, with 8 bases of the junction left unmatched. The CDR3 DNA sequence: TGTGCCAGCAGTTTAACGACTAGCGGGGGGGCCTTGGATGAGCAGTTCTTC. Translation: CASSLTTSGGALDEQFF.

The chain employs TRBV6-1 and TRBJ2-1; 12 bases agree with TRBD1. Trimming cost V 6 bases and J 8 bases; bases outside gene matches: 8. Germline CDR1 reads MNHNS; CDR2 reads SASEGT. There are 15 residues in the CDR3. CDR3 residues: CASRTGTGGDHEQFF. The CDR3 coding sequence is TGTGCCAGCAGAACCGGGACAGGGGGCGACCATGAGCAGTTCTTC.

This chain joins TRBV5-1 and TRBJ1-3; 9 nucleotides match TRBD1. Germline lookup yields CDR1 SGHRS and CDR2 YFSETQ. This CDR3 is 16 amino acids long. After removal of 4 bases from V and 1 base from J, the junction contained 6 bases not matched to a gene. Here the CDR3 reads CASSRGDRASGNTIYF. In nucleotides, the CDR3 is TGCGCCAGCAGCCGGGGGGACAGGGCTTCTGGAAACACCATATATTTT.

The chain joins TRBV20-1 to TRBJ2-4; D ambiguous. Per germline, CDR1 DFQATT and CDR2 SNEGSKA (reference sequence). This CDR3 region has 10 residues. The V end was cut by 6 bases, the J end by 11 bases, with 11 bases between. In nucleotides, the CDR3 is TGCAGTGCCGGCCTCCTGGTTCAGTACTTC. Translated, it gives CSAGLLVQYF.

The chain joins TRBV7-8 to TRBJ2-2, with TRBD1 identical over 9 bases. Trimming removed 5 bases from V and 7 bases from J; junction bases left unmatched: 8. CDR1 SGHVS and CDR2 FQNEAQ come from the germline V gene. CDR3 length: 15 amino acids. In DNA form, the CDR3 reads TGTGCCAGCAGCCGCGGGACAGGGAAGGGCGGGGAGCTGTTTTTT. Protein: CASSRGTGKGGELFF.

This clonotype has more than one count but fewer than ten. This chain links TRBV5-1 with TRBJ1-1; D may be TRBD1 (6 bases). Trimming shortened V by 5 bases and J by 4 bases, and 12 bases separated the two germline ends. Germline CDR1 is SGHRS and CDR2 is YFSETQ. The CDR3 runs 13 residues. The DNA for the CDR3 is TGCGCCAGCAGTACGGAGGGGGGCACTGAAGCTTTCTTT. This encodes CASSTEGGTEAFF.

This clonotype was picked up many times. The CDR3 sequence: CSARSGGLRGTQYF. DNA of the CDR3: TGCAGTGCTAGGTCGGGGGGGCTTCGGGGAACGCAGTATTTT. The V gene is TRBV20-1, the J gene TRBJ2-3; TRBD2 agrees at 8 bases. V gave up 3 bases and J gave up 9 bases; unmatched junction bases: 11. The CDR3 is made up of 14 amino acids. Germline CDR1 reads DFQATT; CDR2 reads SNEGSKA (reference sequence).

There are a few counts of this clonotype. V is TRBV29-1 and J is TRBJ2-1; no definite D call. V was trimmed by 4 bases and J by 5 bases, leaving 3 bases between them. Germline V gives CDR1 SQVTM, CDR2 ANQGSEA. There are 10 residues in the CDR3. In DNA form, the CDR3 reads TGCAGCGTTGGACACAATGAGCAGTTCTTC. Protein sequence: CSVGHNEQFF.

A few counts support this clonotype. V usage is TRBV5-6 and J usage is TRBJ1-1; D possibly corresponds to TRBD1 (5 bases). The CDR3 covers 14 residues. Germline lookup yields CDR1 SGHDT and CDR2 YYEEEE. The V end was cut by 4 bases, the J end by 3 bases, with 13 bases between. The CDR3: CASSTSDSDTEAFF. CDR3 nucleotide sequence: TGTGCCAGCAGCACCTCCGACAGTGACACTGAAGCTTTCTTT.

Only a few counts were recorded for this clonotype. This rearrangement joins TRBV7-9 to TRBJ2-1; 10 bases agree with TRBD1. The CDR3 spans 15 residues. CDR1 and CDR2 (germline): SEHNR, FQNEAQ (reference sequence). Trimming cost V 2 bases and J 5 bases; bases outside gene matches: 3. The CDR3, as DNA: TGTGCCAGCAGCTTATTTGGACAGGGGGACAATGAGCAGTTCTTC. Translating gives CASSLFGQGDNEQFF.

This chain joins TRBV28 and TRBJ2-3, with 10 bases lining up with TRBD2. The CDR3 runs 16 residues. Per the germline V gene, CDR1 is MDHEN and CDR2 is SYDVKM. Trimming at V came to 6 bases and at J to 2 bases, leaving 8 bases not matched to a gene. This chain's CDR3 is CASSHQRGGLTDTQYF. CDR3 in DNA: TGTGCCAGCAGCCACCAGCGGGGGGGCCTCACAGATACGCAGTATTTT.

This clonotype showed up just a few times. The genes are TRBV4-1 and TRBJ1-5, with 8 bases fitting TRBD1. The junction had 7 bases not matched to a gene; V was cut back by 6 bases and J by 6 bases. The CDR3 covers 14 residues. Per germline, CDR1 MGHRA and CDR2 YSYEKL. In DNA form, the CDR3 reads TGCGCCAGCAGTCGGACAGGGAGCGGTCAGCCCCAGCATTTT. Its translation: CASSRTGSGQPQHF.

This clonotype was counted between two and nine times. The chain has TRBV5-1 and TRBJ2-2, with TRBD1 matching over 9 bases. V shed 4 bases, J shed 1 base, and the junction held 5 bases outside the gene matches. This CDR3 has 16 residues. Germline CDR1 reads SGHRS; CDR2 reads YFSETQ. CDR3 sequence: CASSPPTGGNTGELFF. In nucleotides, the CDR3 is TGCGCCAGCAGCCCACCGACAGGGGGGAACACCGGGGAGCTGTTTTTT.

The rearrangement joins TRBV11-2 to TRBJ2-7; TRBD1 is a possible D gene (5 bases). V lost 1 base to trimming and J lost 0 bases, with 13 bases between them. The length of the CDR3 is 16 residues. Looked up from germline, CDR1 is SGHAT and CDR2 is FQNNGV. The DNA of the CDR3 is TGTGCCAGCAGCTTAGGACCAGGGTATGCCTCCTACGAGCAGTACGTC. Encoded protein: CASSLGPGYASYEQYV.

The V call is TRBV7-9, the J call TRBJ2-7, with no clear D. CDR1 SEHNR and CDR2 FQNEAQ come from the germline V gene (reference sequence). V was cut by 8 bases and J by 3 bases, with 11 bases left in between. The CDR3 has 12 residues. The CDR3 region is CASGGQRYEQYF. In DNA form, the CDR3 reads TGTGCCAGCGGTGGGCAGCGCTACGAGCAGTACTTC. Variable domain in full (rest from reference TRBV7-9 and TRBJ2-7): DTGVSQNPRHKITKRGQNVTFRCDPISEHNRLYWYRQTLGQGPEFLTYFQNEAQLEKSRLLSDRFSAERPKGSFSTLEIQRTEQGDSAMYLCASGGQRYEQYFGPGTRLTVT.

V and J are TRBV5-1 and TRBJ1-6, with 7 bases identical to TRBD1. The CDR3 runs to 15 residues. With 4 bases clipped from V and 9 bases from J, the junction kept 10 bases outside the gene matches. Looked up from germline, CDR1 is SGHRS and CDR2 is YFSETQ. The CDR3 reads CASSRPETGTSPLHF. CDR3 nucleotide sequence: TGCGCCAGCAGCCGGCCCGAGACAGGGACTTCACCCCTCCACTTT.

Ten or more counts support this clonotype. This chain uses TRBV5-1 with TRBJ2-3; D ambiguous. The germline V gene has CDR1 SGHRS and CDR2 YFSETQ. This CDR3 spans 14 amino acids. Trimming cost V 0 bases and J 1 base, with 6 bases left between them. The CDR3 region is CASSLEGRTDTQYF. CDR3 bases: TGCGCCAGCAGCTTGGAGGGCCGCACAGATACGCAGTATTTT. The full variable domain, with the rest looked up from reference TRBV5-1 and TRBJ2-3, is KAGVTQTPRYLIKTRGQQVTLSCSPISGHRSVSWYQQTPGQGLQFLFEYFSETQRNKGNFPGRFSGRQFSNSRSEMNVSTLELGDSALYLCASSLEGRTDTQYFGPGTRLTVL.

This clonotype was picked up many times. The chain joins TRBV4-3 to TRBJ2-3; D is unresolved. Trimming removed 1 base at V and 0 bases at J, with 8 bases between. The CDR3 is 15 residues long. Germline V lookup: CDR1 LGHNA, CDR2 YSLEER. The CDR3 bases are TGCGCCAGCAGCCAAGGACTTTCTAGCACAGATACGCAGTATTTT. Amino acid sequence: CASSQGLSSTDTQYF.

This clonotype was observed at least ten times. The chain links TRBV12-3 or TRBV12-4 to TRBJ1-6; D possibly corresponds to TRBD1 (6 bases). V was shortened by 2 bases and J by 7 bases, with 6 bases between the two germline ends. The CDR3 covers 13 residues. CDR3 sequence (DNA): TGTGCCAGCAGTTTACAGGGGAATTCACCCCTCCACTTT. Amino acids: CASSLQGNSPLHF.

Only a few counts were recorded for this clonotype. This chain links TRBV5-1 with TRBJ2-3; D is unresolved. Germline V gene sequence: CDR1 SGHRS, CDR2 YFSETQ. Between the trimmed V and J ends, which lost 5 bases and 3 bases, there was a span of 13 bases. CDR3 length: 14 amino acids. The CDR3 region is CASSRLTVTDTQYF. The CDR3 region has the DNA TGCGCCAGCAGTCGCCTAACCGTTACAGATACGCAGTATTTT.

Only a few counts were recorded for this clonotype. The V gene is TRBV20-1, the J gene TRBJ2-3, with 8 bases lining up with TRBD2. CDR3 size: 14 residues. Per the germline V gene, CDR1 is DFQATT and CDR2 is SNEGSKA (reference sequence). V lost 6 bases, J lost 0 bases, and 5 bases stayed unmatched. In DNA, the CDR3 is TGCAGTGCCCTCAGGACTAGCAGCACAGATACGCAGTATTTT. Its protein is CSALRTSSTDTQYF.

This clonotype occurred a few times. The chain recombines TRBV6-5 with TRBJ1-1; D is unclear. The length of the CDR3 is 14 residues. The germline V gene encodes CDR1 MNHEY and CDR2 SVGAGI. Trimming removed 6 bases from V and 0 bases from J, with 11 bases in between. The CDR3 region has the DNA TGTGCCAGCAGCCTCGGGTATGTGAACACTGAAGCTTTCTTT. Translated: CASSLGYVNTEAFF.

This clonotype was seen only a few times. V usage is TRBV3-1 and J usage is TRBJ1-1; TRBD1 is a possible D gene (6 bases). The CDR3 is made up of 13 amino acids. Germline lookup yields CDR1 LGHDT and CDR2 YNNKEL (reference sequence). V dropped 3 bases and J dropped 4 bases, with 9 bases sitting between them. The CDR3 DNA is TGTGCCAGCAGCCAGGCAGGGGTCACTGAAGCTTTCTTT. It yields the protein CASSQAGVTEAFF.